The clone carrying this T cell receptor beta chain was picked up many times. Its antigen is not identified. This record belongs to a study of regulatory T cells in long-lasting Graves disease. According to the study, TCR beta libraries were built with iRepertoire HTBI primers and CDR3-region Arm-PCR. MiXCR was run by TCRdb on the multiplex PCR reads, yielding one entry per CDR3 protein. The sample holds some 250,000 distinct CDR3 sequences, around 20% seen once. Findings and caveats of the study: Persistent-disease Graves' patients showed less TCR diversity than new cases.

Time point reported: newly diagnosed GD, antithyroid drugs for less than 3 months. From RNA extracted from PBMCs, the TCR library was made. The V and J ends lost 2 bases and 6 bases respectively, with 8 bases between them. Germline CDR1 and CDR2: SGHTA and FQGNSA. The CDR3 is made up of 13 amino acids. The sequences come from peripheral blood mononuclear cells (PBMCs), collected at new diagnosis, from a patient treated with antithyroid drugs. The source is a female donor with Graves disease. This rearrangement joins TRBV7-2 to TRBJ1-5; unclear D gene. This CDR3 reads CASSLTRFQPQHF. In DNA, the CDR3 is TGTGCCAGCAGCTTAACGCGGTTTCAGCCCCAGCATTTT.